The 12 T cell receptor beta chains given below trace back to one sample, sequenced in a study of shared clonotypes between healthy human individuals. Repertoires were generated with immunoSEQ multiplex PCR, while TCRdb's copy carries only in-frame clones and drops some. The repertoire holds about 2.1 million clones, with over 85% as singletons. Naive CD8 cells lacked CD45RO, underwent positive selection for CCR7 and left out terminally differentiated effector memory CD45RA+ cells. The sequencing input was naive CD8+ T cells from PBMCs. The receptors originated from a man in his late teens or twenties in good health. Some clones in this sample may be carry-over from other donors' samples.

The chain has TRBV25-1 and TRBJ2-5; D unresolved. Germline lookup yields CDR1 MGHDK and CDR2 SYGVNS. With 1 base removed from V and 5 bases from J, the gap between germline ends came to 11 bases. The CDR3 consists of 14 residues. CDR3 residues: CASSEFIMGETQYF. For the CDR3, the DNA is TGTGCCAGCAGTGAATTCATAATGGGGGAGACCCAGTACTTC.

This chain connects TRBV27 to TRBJ2-3, with D uncertain. The CDR3 has 14 residues. Germline V gene lookup returns CDR1 MNHEY and CDR2 SMNVEV (reference sequence). V lost 5 bases to trimming and J lost 2 bases, with 11 bases between them. The CDR3 sequence is CASSPEILTDTQYF. DNA of the CDR3: TGTGCCAGCAGTCCGGAGATCCTCACAGATACGCAGTATTTT.

The V and J genes are TRBV7-8 and TRBJ2-7; 9 bases line up with TRBD1. CDR3 length: 15 amino acids. Trimming at V came to 1 base and at J to 5 bases, leaving 6 bases not matched to a gene. Germline assignment: CDR1 SGHVS and CDR2 FQNEAQ. The CDR3 nucleotides are TGTGCCAGCAGCTTAGAACAGGGGGCGATGAACGAGCAGTACTTC. It yields the protein CASSLEQGAMNEQYF.

The V call is TRBV9, the J call TRBJ2-7, with 7 bases that match TRBD2. Germline V gives CDR1 SGDLS, CDR2 YYNGEE. The trim removed 4 bases at V and 0 bases at J, leaving 4 bases unmatched. The length of the CDR3 is 14 residues. The CDR3 sequence is CASSLGGPSYEQYF. The CDR3 DNA sequence: TGTGCCAGCAGCTTGGGAGGGCCCTCCTACGAGCAGTACTTC.

The genes are TRBV19 and TRBJ2-7, with D hard to call. V was trimmed by 6 bases and J by 1 base, leaving 16 bases between them. Germline V gives CDR1 LNHDA, CDR2 SQIVND (reference sequence). The CDR3 loop spans 15 amino acids. CDR3 loop: CASRMADGTSYEQYF. Here the CDR3 DNA reads TGTGCCAGTAGGATGGCGGACGGAACTTCCTACGAGCAGTACTTC.

The rearrangement joins TRBV27 to TRBJ1-1, with D uncertain. This CDR3 is built from 15 residues. CDR1 and CDR2 from the germline V gene are MNHEY and SMNVEV (reference sequence). Trimming took 0 bases from V and 0 from J, leaving 8 bases between them. CDR3 loop: CASSLSKRLNTEAFF. CDR3 in DNA: TGTGCCAGCAGTTTATCAAAGCGGTTGAACACTGAAGCTTTCTTT.

As regards this clone: Other nucleotide sequences from this sample produce the same CDR3. CDR3 DNA: TGTGCCAGCAGCTCCGGTCGGAATGAGCAGTTCTTC. Translation: CASSSGRNEQFF. The genes are TRBV7-9 and TRBJ2-1, with D hard to call. The V end was cut by 4 bases, the J end by 7 bases, with 8 bases between. The CDR3 contains 12 residues. Germline CDR1 is SEHNR and CDR2 is FQNEAQ (reference sequence).

V usage is TRBV30 and J usage is TRBJ1-2, with D tentatively TRBD1 (5 bases). V was cut by 5 bases and J by 2 bases, with 9 bases left in between. From germline, CDR1 is GTSNPN and CDR2 SVGIG (reference sequence). The CDR3 extends over 12 amino acids. The CDR3 DNA reads as TGTGCCTGGGACAGCCAAAACTATGGCTACACCTTC. It encodes CAWDSQNYGYTF. Based on the CDR3 plus reference TRBV30 and TRBJ1-2, the full variable domain is SQTIHQWPATLVQPVGSPLSLECTVEGTSNPNLYWYRQAAGRGLQLLFYSVGIGQISSEVPQNLSASRPQDRQFILSSKKLLLSDSGFYLCAWDSQNYGYTFGSGTRLTVV.

This chain joins TRBV5-1 and TRBJ1-4, with a tentative D call TRBD1 (5 bases). The V end lost 0 bases, the J end lost 2 bases, and 14 bases lay between the germline ends. The length of the CDR3 is 17 residues. Germline CDR1 reads SGHRS; CDR2 reads YFSETQ. The CDR3 coding sequence is TGCGCCAGCAGCTTGGGGCAGGGCCCGGGGACTAATGAAAAACTGTTTTTT. Amino acids: CASSLGQGPGTNEKLFF.

This clone was observed a single time. DNA of the CDR3: TGTGCCAGCAGCTTATACTCTCGGACAGGTGGGGAGACCCAGTACTTC. It is translated as CASSLYSRTGGETQYF. V usage is TRBV11-2 and J usage is TRBJ2-5, with 7 positions matching TRBD1. V lost 2 bases and J lost 5; bases outside the gene matches: 11. The germline gives CDR1 SGHAT, CDR2 FQNNGV. The length of the CDR3 is 16 residues. The full variable domain, in which reference TRBV11-2 and TRBJ2-5 provide the parts outside the CDR3, is EAGVAQSPRYKIIEKRQSVAFWCNPISGHATLYWYQQILGQGPKLLIQFQNNGVVDDSQLPKDRFSAERLKGVDSTLKIQPAKLEDSAVYLCASSLYSRTGGETQYFGPGTRLLVL.

This chain links TRBV9 with TRBJ1-2; a weak D match, TRBD1 (5 bases). V was pared by 0 bases and J by 7 bases, with 28 bases between. From germline, CDR1 is SGDLS and CDR2 YYNGEE. CDR3 size: 19 residues. The CDR3 region has the DNA TGTGCCAGCAGCGTAGCGGGGGGGTTCACAGGAATAAGTTCGCGTGGCTACACCTTC. Its protein product is CASSVAGGFTGISSRGYTF.

The genes are TRBV5-5 and TRBJ2-1; 7 bases agree with TRBD1. The V and J ends lost 1 base and 6 bases, in that order; junction bases with no gene match: 1. This CDR3 spans 13 amino acids. Germline loops: CDR1 SGHKS, CDR2 YYEKEE (reference sequence). The CDR3 DNA reads as TGTGCCAGCAGCTTGACAGGGGTCAATGAGCAGTTCTTC. It yields the protein CASSLTGVNEQFF.